This is a list of T cell receptor beta chains from one sample in a study of blood T cell repertoires in COVID-19. TCRdb's copy holds only in-frame clones and misses some; the assay was immunoSEQ multiplex PCR. This sample has hundreds of thousands of clones; roughly 85% occur once, and the top ten carry roughly 1.4%. The sequencing input was peripheral blood. These receptors originate from a woman aged 25 to 39 with active or convalescent COVID-19. CDR3s include the opening cysteine and the closing phenylalanine or tryptophan. A D gene is named only where the DNA matches it firmly.

V gene: TRBV7-9; J gene: TRBJ2-3; CDR3 length: 16; D gene: TRBD1; CDR3 protein: CASSFIGTGGSDTQYF; CDR3 DNA: TGTGCCAGCAGCTTCATTGGGACAGGGGGTTCAGATACGCAGTATTTT
V gene: TRBV11-2; J gene: TRBJ2-5; CDR3 length: 13; D gene: .; CDR3 protein: CASSLGGAETQYF; CDR3 DNA: TGTGCCAGCAGCTTAGGGGGCGCGGAGACCCAGTACTTC
V gene: TRBV10-2; J gene: TRBJ2-7; CDR3 length: 13; D gene: .; CDR3 protein: CASSESLGGEQYF; CDR3 DNA: TGCGCCAGCAGTGAGTCGCTAGGAGGGGAGCAGTACTTC
V gene: TRBV5-6; J gene: TRBJ1-1; CDR3 length: 15; D gene: TRBD1; CDR3 protein: CASTARGHANTEAFF; CDR3 DNA: TGTGCCAGCACAGCTAGGGGGCATGCTAACACTGAAGCTTTCTTT
V gene: TRBV10-2; J gene: TRBJ2-2; CDR3 length: 16; D gene: .; CDR3 protein: CASTDAGLGGTGELFF; CDR3 DNA: TGCGCCAGCACTGACGCGGGCTTGGGCGGAACCGGGGAGCTGTTTTTT
V gene: TRBV15; J gene: TRBJ2-1; CDR3 length: 16; D gene: TRBD2; CDR3 protein: CATSRDNIAGSIEQFF; CDR3 DNA: TGTGCCACCAGCAGAGATAATATAGCGGGATCGATTGAGCAGTTCTTC
V gene: TRBV9; J gene: TRBJ2-5; CDR3 length: 13; D gene: TRBD2; CDR3 protein: CASSASSGGAQYF; CDR3 DNA: TGTGCCAGCAGCGCCTCTAGCGGGGGGGCCCAGTACTTC
V gene: TRBV30; J gene: TRBJ2-5; CDR3 length: 15; D gene: TRBD2; CDR3 protein: CAWSVPSGSKETQYF; CDR3 DNA: TGTGCCTGGAGTGTACCTAGCGGGAGCAAAGAGACCCAGTACTTC
V gene: TRBV30; J gene: TRBJ2-5; CDR3 length: 11; D gene: TRBD1; CDR3 protein: CAATGARTQYF; CDR3 DNA: TGTGCCGCAACAGGGGCCCGGACCCAGTACTTC
V gene: TRBV19; J gene: TRBJ1-1; CDR3 length: 13; D gene: .; CDR3 protein: CASKPTSGTEAFF; CDR3 DNA: TGTGCCAGTAAGCCTACCTCGGGCACTGAAGCTTTCTTT
V gene: TRBV27; J gene: TRBJ1-6; CDR3 length: 16; D gene: TRBD1; CDR3 protein: CASAGQPLPPNSPLHF; CDR3 DNA: TGTGCCAGCGCGGGACAGCCTCTTCCTCCAAATTCACCCCTCCACTTT
V gene: TRBV20-1; J gene: TRBJ2-1; CDR3 length: 16; D gene: TRBD2; CDR3 protein: CSASPRGSASYNEQFF; CDR3 DNA: TGCAGTGCTAGTCCGCGCGGGAGTGCCTCCTACAATGAGCAGTTCTTC
V gene: TRBV3-1/TRBV3-2; J gene: TRBJ2-5; CDR3 length: 16; D gene: .; CDR3 protein: CASSQERLALQETQYF; CDR3 DNA: TGTGCCAGCAGCCAAGAGAGATTAGCCCTACAAGAGACCCAGTACTTC
V gene: TRBV14; J gene: TRBJ1-4; CDR3 length: 14; D gene: .; CDR3 protein: CASRRGSTNEKLFF; CDR3 DNA: TGTGCCAGCAGAAGGGGTTCAACTAATGAAAAACTGTTTTTT
V gene: TRBV5-4; J gene: TRBJ2-7; CDR3 length: 15; D gene: .; CDR3 protein: CASSFSPGTPYEQYF; CDR3 DNA: TGTGCCAGCAGCTTTAGCCCGGGAACGCCTTACGAGCAGTACTTC
V gene: TRBV28; J gene: TRBJ1-5; CDR3 length: 15; D gene: .; CDR3 protein: CASSSLGEGNQPQHF; CDR3 DNA: TGTGCCAGCAGTTCCCTAGGGGAGGGCAATCAGCCCCAGCATTTT
V gene: TRBV7-6; J gene: TRBJ1-5; CDR3 length: 16; D gene: TRBD1; CDR3 protein: CASSPGVQGEDQPQHF; CDR3 DNA: TGTGCCAGCAGCCCTGGAGTCCAGGGGGAGGATCAGCCCCAGCATTTT
V gene: TRBV7-2; J gene: TRBJ2-1; CDR3 length: 15; D gene: TRBD2; CDR3 protein: CASSNSGVYGNEQFF; CDR3 DNA: TGTGCCAGCAGCAATAGCGGGGTGTATGGCAATGAGCAGTTCTTC
V gene: TRBV19; J gene: TRBJ1-1; CDR3 length: 13; D gene: TRBD1; CDR3 protein: CASSITGGTEAFF; CDR3 DNA: TGTGCCAGTAGCATAACAGGGGGTACTGAAGCTTTCTTT
V gene: TRBV27; J gene: TRBJ1-6; CDR3 length: 13; D gene: TRBD1; CDR3 protein: CASSLTGGSPLHF; CDR3 DNA: TGTGCCAGCAGTTTGACAGGGGGATCACCCCTCCACTTT
V gene: TRBV6-1; J gene: TRBJ1-4; CDR3 length: 16; D gene: TRBD1; CDR3 protein: CASSEEIGQGNEKLFF; CDR3 DNA: TGTGCCAGCAGTGAAGAGATAGGACAGGGGAATGAAAAACTGTTTTTT
V gene: TRBV6-6; J gene: TRBJ1-2; CDR3 length: 14; D gene: .; CDR3 protein: CASSYSDKPYGYTF; CDR3 DNA: TGTGCCAGCAGTTACTCGGACAAGCCCTATGGCTACACCTTC
V gene: TRBV27; J gene: TRBJ1-1; CDR3 length: 17; D gene: TRBD1; CDR3 protein: CASSDRDRGPPGTEAFF; CDR3 DNA: TGTGCCAGCAGTGACAGGGACAGGGGGCCTCCCGGCACTGAAGCTTTCTTT
V gene: TRBV24-1; J gene: TRBJ1-2; CDR3 length: 14; D gene: .; CDR3 protein: CATSEGGVHYGYTF; CDR3 DNA: TGTGCCACCAGTGAGGGGGGGGTGCACTATGGCTACACCTTC
V gene: TRBV6-5; J gene: TRBJ2-1; CDR3 length: 13; D gene: .; CDR3 protein: CASKPTGYTEQFF; CDR3 DNA: TGTGCCAGCAAACCGACGGGGTACACTGAGCAGTTCTTC
V gene: TRBV29-1; J gene: TRBJ1-2; CDR3 length: 13; D gene: .; CDR3 protein: CSVTGLGSDGYTF; CDR3 DNA: TGCAGCGTTACAGGGTTAGGGTCGGATGGCTACACCTTC
V gene: TRBV9; J gene: TRBJ1-4; CDR3 length: 15; D gene: TRBD1; CDR3 protein: CASSLRSGGNEKLFF; CDR3 DNA: TGTGCCAGCAGCCTCCGGTCAGGGGGTAATGAAAAACTGTTTTTT
V gene: TRBV29-1; J gene: TRBJ1-2; CDR3 length: 15; D gene: .; CDR3 protein: CSVLPDSYSNYGYTF; CDR3 DNA: TGCAGCGTCCTCCCCGACAGCTATTCTAACTATGGCTACACCTTC